This is a list of T cell receptor beta chains from one sample in a study of CD8 T cells in ankylosing spondylitis. TCRdb fed the 5' RACE reads into MiXCR, producing one record per CDR3 protein. The sample contains about 130,000 distinct CDR3 sequences, 7% to 10% of which appear only once. The sample was blood, either unsorted or a sorted T cell fraction (not recorded which). All receptors derive from a male donor with ankylosing spondylitis or in good health (not recorded which). Both conserved end residues are part of each CDR3. The D gene is left open where the match is weak. Where a row states a size, it is once, few, many or the class of an expanded clone; other rows omit it.

>TRBV12-3/TRBV12-4|many|-|TRBJ2-1
TGTGCCAGCAGTCCTAGCGTCAGCTCCTACAATGAGCAGTTCTTC
CASSPSVSSYNEQFF
>TRBV5-1|many|-|TRBJ2-3
TGCGCCAGCAGCTCCCGGGTGTCAGATACGCAGTATTTT
CASSSRVSDTQYF
>TRBV7-2|many|-|TRBJ2-3
TGTGCCAGCAGCTTAGGTGGGGAGACAAGCACAGATACGCAGTATTTT
CASSLGGETSTDTQYF
>TRBV24-1|many|-|TRBJ2-7
TGTGCCACCAGTGATCGCAGGAAATCCTACGAGCAGTACTTC
CATSDRRKSYEQYF
>TRBV20-1|once|-|TRBJ2-7
TGCAGTGCTAGGACGGACCCTCGGAGGGAGCAGTACTTC
CSARTDPRREQYF
>TRBV5-1|many|-|TRBJ1-1
TGCGCCAGTCAAGGACAGATGAACACTGAAGCTTTCTTT
CASQGQMNTEAFF
>TRBV15|many|-|TRBJ2-5
TGTGCCACCAGCAGCTCCGGCCAAGAGACCCAGTACTTC
CATSSSGQETQYF
>TRBV12-3/TRBV12-4|-|-|TRBJ2-5
TGTGCCAGCAGAGACGGGACAACGACACAAGAGACCCAGTACTTC
CASRDGTTTQETQYF
>TRBV12-3/TRBV12-4|few|-|TRBJ1-6
TGTGCCAGCAGTTTAGGGGTCAATTCACCCCTCCACTTT
CASSLGVNSPLHF
>TRBV7-2|-|-|TRBJ2-3
TGTGCCAGCAGCTTACCGGGAGACGGGGCAGATACGCAGTATTTT
CASSLPGDGADTQYF
>TRBV20-1|-|TRBD1|TRBJ2-5
TGCAGTGCTACCAATCATAACAGGGGGCGAGAGACCCAGTACTTC
CSATNHNRGRETQYF
>TRBV7-2|many|-|TRBJ2-2
TGTGCCAGCACCCCAGGGGGGGAGCTGTTTTTT
CASTPGGELFF
>TRBV6-2/TRBV6-3|many|-|TRBJ2-7
TGTGCCAGCAGTTACGGGTATAGCTACGAGCAGTACTTC
CASSYGYSYEQYF
>TRBV7-2|many|-|TRBJ1-1
TGTGCCAGCAGCGTTCAGGTAGACACTGAAGCTTTCTTT
CASSVQVDTEAFF
>TRBV20-1|many|-|TRBJ1-2
TGCAGTGCTAAGGACATTTATGGCTACACCTTC
CSAKDIYGYTF
>TRBV29-1|many|-|TRBJ2-5
TGCAGCGTTGCACAGGTTTTAGGAGAGACCCAGTACTTC
CSVAQVLGETQYF
>TRBV2|many|-|TRBJ2-1
TGTGCCAGCAGTGGCTTAGAAGGGCCTTTCTTC
CASSGLEGPFF
>TRBV4-3|many|-|TRBJ2-2
TGCGCCAGCAGCCAAGATCCCAGCTTCACCGGGGAGCTGTTTTTT
CASSQDPSFTGELFF
>TRBV9|-|-|TRBJ2-5
TGTGCCAGCAGCCCCGGGGGAATTACCCAAGAGACCCAGTACTTC
CASSPGGITQETQYF
>TRBV12-3/TRBV12-4|many|-|TRBJ1-1
TGTGCCAGCAGTTTTGGGTTGAACACTGAAGCTTTCTTT
CASSFGLNTEAFF
>TRBV5-1|many|-|TRBJ2-6
TGCGCCAGCAGCTTGCCCAACGACGGCTACAGGAACTCTGGGGCCAACGTCCTGACTTTC
CASSLPNDGYRNSGANVLTF
>TRBV20-1|few|TRBD2|TRBJ2-1
TGCAGTGCCCCTCACCGTCTAGCGGGAGGAAATGAGCAGTTCTTC
CSAPHRLAGGNEQFF
>TRBV15|-|-|TRBJ2-2
TGTGCCACCAGCAGAGTTTTCCCGGCTAGGCCGAACACCGGGGAGCTGTTTTTT
CATSRVFPARPNTGELFF
>TRBV20-1|-|TRBD2|TRBJ2-1
TGCAGTGCTTTTTGGCTAGCGGCCTACAATGAGCAGTTCTTC
CSAFWLAAYNEQFF
>TRBV20-1|many|-|TRBJ1-6
TGCAGTGCTAGGGCTCCGGCCACAGGGAACTGTTCACCCCTCCACTTT
CSARAPATGNCSPLHF
>TRBV20-1|once|-|TRBJ2-2
TGCAGTGCTAGAGACTGGGACACCGGGGAGCTGTTTTTT
CSARDWDTGELFF
>TRBV7-9|few|TRBD1|TRBJ1-2
TGTGCCAGCAGCTTAGCAGGAGGACAGGGTGGTGGCTACACCTTC
CASSLAGGQGGGYTF
>TRBV20-1|many|-|TRBJ2-3
TGCAGTGCAACCCCCGGGTTAGATACGCAGTATTTT
CSATPGLDTQYF
>TRBV5-1|-|TRBD1|TRBJ2-7
TGCGCCAGCAGCTCTGTAGGACAGGGGGCTGGGGAGCAGTACTTC
CASSSVGQGAGEQYF
>TRBV12-3/TRBV12-4|few|TRBD1|TRBJ1-6
TGTGCCAGCAGACGCCAGACAGGGGGCCTTTATAATTCACCCCTCCACTTT
CASRRQTGGLYNSPLHF
>TRBV6-5|-|-|TRBJ1-1
TGTGCCAGCAGTTACTCGAGAATCGGTCCTAACACTGAAGCTTTCTTT
CASSYSRIGPNTEAFF
>TRBV7-9|few|-|TRBJ2-7
TGTGCCAGCAGCCCCAGGATGGGGTTTGGGGAGCAGTACTTC
CASSPRMGFGEQYF
>TRBV15|many|TRBD1|TRBJ2-2
TGTGCCACCAGCAGTCAAACAGGGGGCTCTTACACCGGGGAGCTGTTTTTT
CATSSQTGGSYTGELFF
>TRBV12-3/TRBV12-4|-|TRBD1|TRBJ2-2
TGTGCCAGCAGGGACAGGGGATACACCGGGGAGCTGTTTTTT
CASRDRGYTGELFF
>TRBV20-1|-|TRBD1|TRBJ2-2
TGCAGTGCTGACGACAGGGGCACCGGGGAGCTGTTTTTT
CSADDRGTGELFF
>TRBV7-9|-|TRBD1|TRBJ2-7
TGTGCCAGCAGCTTACACGGGACAGGGAGTTACGAGCAGTACTTC
CASSLHGTGSYEQYF
>TRBV20-1|many|-|TRBJ2-3
TGCAGTGCTACAAGAGGCTACTCCAGCACAGATACGCAGTATTTT
CSATRGYSSTDTQYF
>TRBV20-1|-|-|TRBJ2-7
TGCAGTGCTAGATACTCCGGGACACCTTTCTACGAGCAGTACTTC
CSARYSGTPFYEQYF
>TRBV20-1|-|-|TRBJ2-6
TGCAGTGCTCACAGGATCATGTCTGGGGCCAACGTCCTGACTTTC
CSAHRIMSGANVLTF
>TRBV7-2|many|TRBD2|TRBJ2-3
TGTGCCAGCAGCTCAGGCACCGGGACTAGCGGAAAAGATACGCAGTATTTT
CASSSGTGTSGKDTQYF
>TRBV12-3/TRBV12-4|many|TRBD1|TRBJ2-1
TGTGCCAGCAGTTTGAGGGACAGATACTACAATGAGCAGTTCTTC
CASSLRDRYYNEQFF
>TRBV29-1|many|TRBD1|TRBJ2-1
TGCAGCGTCACCACGACCGGGACAGGGGCCTACAATGAGCAGTTCTTC
CSVTTTGTGAYNEQFF
>TRBV12-3/TRBV12-4|-|-|TRBJ2-1
TGTGCCAGCAGCCTGACAGGCAATGAGCAGTTCTTC
CASSLTGNEQFF
>TRBV14|many|TRBD2|TRBJ2-3
TGTGCCAGCAGCAGGACTAGCGGGTTGAGTACAGATACGCAGTATTTT
CASSRTSGLSTDTQYF
>TRBV28|many|TRBD2|TRBJ2-1
TGTGCCAGCAGTCTGGCGGGCCGACTAGCGGGAGCTGGGGAGCAGTTCTTC
CASSLAGRLAGAGEQFF
>TRBV2|-|-|TRBJ2-6
TGTGCCAGCAGTGAAGCTTTGAGGGCAGGGGCCAACGTCCTGACTTTC
CASSEALRAGANVLTF
>TRBV28|many|TRBD2|TRBJ2-2
TGTCCCAGCAGTTTACAGCTAGCGGGAGTAGGGGAGCTGTTTTTT
CPSSLQLAGVGELFF